The 26 T cell receptor beta chains given below trace back to one sample, sequenced in a study of blood T cells in healthy people across ages. The authors ran a second PCR of about 7 to 11 cycles using a sample-barcoded 5' primer and a J-beta primer mix. One entry per CDR3 protein, called by TCRdb with MiXCR from the 5' RACE reads. The sample consists of about 1.8 million distinct CDR3 sequences, around half of them appearing once. Input material: blood. These receptors were obtained from a woman aged 40 to 49 in good health.

V usage is TRBV20-1 and J usage is TRBJ2-5, with 7 bases matching TRBD1. V shed 0 bases, J shed 3 bases, and the junction held 7 bases outside the gene matches. This CDR3 region has 15 residues. CDR1 DFQATT and CDR2 SNEGSKA come from the germline V gene (reference sequence). CDR3 loop: CSARDLQGTEETQYF. Here the CDR3 DNA reads TGCAGTGCTAGAGACTTACAGGGGACCGAAGAGACCCAGTACTTC.

The chain combines TRBV24-1 with TRBJ2-4; 7 bases map to TRBD1. Germline V lookup: CDR1 KGHDR, CDR2 SFDVKD. The junction had 6 bases not matched to a gene; V was cut back by 4 bases and J by 4 bases. The CDR3 length is 15 residues. The CDR3 DNA reads TGTGCCACCAGTGACCCTGGGACAGAGAAAAACATTCAGTACTTC. It yields the protein CATSDPGTEKNIQYF.

The chain combines TRBV7-9 with TRBJ2-1, with unresolved D. CDR1 is SEHNR, CDR2 FQNEAQ, per germline (reference sequence). This CDR3 is built from 13 residues. The germline V and J ends were trimmed by 10 bases and 3 bases, with 13 bases remaining between them. CDR3 amino acids: CATTVSIYNEQFF. DNA of the CDR3: TGTGCCACCACGGTGAGCATCTACAATGAGCAGTTCTTC.

The chain recombines TRBV27 with TRBJ2-1, with D tentatively TRBD1 (5 bases). The DNA end is more similar to TRBJ2-7, so the J call may be wrong. Germline V gene data show CDR1 as MNHEY and CDR2 as SMNVEV (reference sequence). CDR3 length equals 15 residues. The CDR3 DNA reads TGTGCCAGCAGTTTAAGCGTAGGGGCCTACAATGAGCAGTACTTC. Translating it yields CASSLSVGAYNEQYF.

This clonotype was seen a handful of times. The J gene is TRBJ2-3, the V gene TRBV4-3; D not resolved. V lost 4 bases and J lost 0, with 11 bases in between. From germline, CDR1 is LGHNA and CDR2 YSLEER. The CDR3 is made up of 15 amino acids. The CDR3 reads CASSPAVTSTDTQYF. The CDR3 nucleotides read TGCGCCAGCAGCCCCGCAGTTACTAGCACAGATACGCAGTATTTT.

This clonotype showed up just a few times. The J gene is TRBJ2-7, the V gene TRBV28; no reliable D call. This CDR3 region has 14 residues. Germline V lookup: CDR1 MDHEN, CDR2 SYDVKM. The V gene lost 0 bases and the J gene lost 1 base, with 7 bases spanning the gap. The CDR3, as DNA: TGTGCCAGCAGTTTATGGGGCAGTTCCTACGAGCAGTACTTC. Protein sequence: CASSLWGSSYEQYF.

A few counts support this clonotype. J is TRBJ1-2 and V is TRBV7-9; unclear D gene. The CDR3 consists of 13 residues. The ends were cut back, 8 bases at V and 8 bases at J, with 18 bases in the middle. Germline V gene data show CDR1 as SEHNR and CDR2 as FQNEAQ (reference sequence). The CDR3 protein is CASGKEGLRGYTF. CDR3 in DNA: TGTGCCAGCGGAAAGGAAGGATTGCGGGGCTACACCTTC. Complete variable domain (other parts from reference TRBV7-9 and TRBJ1-2): DTGVSQNPRHKITKRGQNVTFRCDPISEHNRLYWYRQTLGQGPEFLTYFQNEAQLEKSRLLSDRFSAERPKGSFSTLEIQRTEQGDSAMYLCASGKEGLRGYTFGSGTRLTVV.

This sequence joins TRBV4-3 and TRBJ2-3; D unclear. From germline, CDR1 is LGHNA and CDR2 YSLEER. The ends were cut back, 0 bases at V and 2 bases at J, with 6 bases in the middle. This CDR3 region has 14 residues. The CDR3 reads CASSQDLNTDTQYF. The CDR3 DNA is TGCGCCAGCAGCCAAGATCTTAACACAGATACGCAGTATTTT.

This clonotype was picked up a small number of times. The gene calls are TRBV20-1 and TRBJ2-3; 10 bases match TRBD2. Germline CDR1 and CDR2: DFQATT and SNEGSKA (reference sequence). The CDR3 runs 13 residues. Trimming removed 4 bases from V and 7 bases from J; junction bases left unmatched: 5. The CDR3 nucleotides read TGCAGTGCTATAACTAGCGGGGAATATACGCAGTATTTT. It codes for CSAITSGEYTQYF.

The CDR3 spells CASSTQTGGRTPNQPQHF. In nucleotides, the CDR3 is TGTGCCAGCAGCACGCAGACTGGGGGGCGTACACCTAATCAGCCCCAGCATTTT. The V gene is TRBV6-1, the J gene TRBJ1-5; D is perhaps TRBD1 (6 bases). CDR3 length equals 18 residues. V gave up 6 bases and J gave up 4 bases, with 25 bases separating them. Germline CDR1 reads MNHNS; CDR2 reads SASEGT.

This clonotype was seen only once. The V call is TRBV2, the J call TRBJ1-6; D may be TRBD1 (6 bases). Trimming removed 10 bases from V and 10 bases from J, with 17 bases in between. Germline CDR1 is SNHLY and CDR2 is FYNNEI. The CDR3 is 13 amino acids. This CDR3 reads CATTRGGWSPLHF. The DNA of the CDR3 is TGTGCCACCACGAGGGGGGGTTGGTCACCCCTCCACTTT.

The rearrangement links TRBV27 to TRBJ1-5; no definite D call. Trimming took off 6 bases at V and 4 bases at J, with 13 bases between the two ends. The CDR3 length is 14 residues. The germline V gene has CDR1 MNHEY and CDR2 SMNVEV (reference sequence). The CDR3 DNA follows: TGTGCCAGCAGACCCCGACGGGGAAATCAGCCCCAGCATTTT. Its protein is CASRPRRGNQPQHF.

This clonotype was recorded at least ten times. The chain links TRBV27 to TRBJ2-3; TRBD1 matches at 8 bases. This CDR3 region has 18 residues. Germline lookup yields CDR1 MNHEY and CDR2 SMNVEV (reference sequence). The J segment lost 5 bases and the V segment lost 5 bases, leaving 18 bases of the junction unmatched. CDR3 amino acids: CASSPIRTGYGIGDTQYF. The CDR3, as DNA: TGTGCCAGCAGTCCGATACGGACAGGGTATGGTATCGGAGATACGCAGTATTTT.

The chain couples TRBV25-1 to TRBJ2-4, with no clear D. Matching the DNA end better, TRBJ2-7 makes the J call doubtful. Germline V gives CDR1 MGHDK, CDR2 SYGVNS. This CDR3 region has 15 residues. The CDR3, as DNA: TGTGCCAGCAGTGCAGTAGCCTCTCCGACCTACGAGCAGTACTTC. Protein product: CASSAVASPTYEQYF.

This clonotype showed up just a few times. This chain connects TRBV7-2 to TRBJ2-5, with TRBD1 matching 11 bases. The CDR3 is made up of 17 amino acids. V shed 5 bases and J 2 bases; nucleotides not matched to a gene: 10. CDR1 is SGHTA, CDR2 FQGNSA, per germline. CDR3 amino acids: CASSIGQGASRQETQYF. The CDR3 DNA sequence: TGTGCCAGCAGCATCGGACAGGGGGCATCTAGACAAGAGACCCAGTACTTC.

A word on this clonotype: One end of the junction is discordant with germline, which a read error may explain. The chain couples TRBV12-3 or TRBV12-4 to TRBJ2-3; no definite D call. The CDR3 spans 12 residues. The CDR3 coding sequence is TGTGCCAGCAGGCTAAGCACAGATGCGCAGTATTTT. Its protein product is CASRLSTDAQYF.

The chain couples TRBV12-3 or TRBV12-4 to TRBJ2-7; TRBD1 matches at 9 bases. With 0 bases clipped from V and 0 bases from J, the junction kept 3 bases outside the gene matches. CDR3 size: 16 residues. This CDR3 reads CASSLAGTGRSYEQYF. CDR3 coding DNA: TGTGCCAGCAGTTTAGCGGGGACAGGGCGCTCCTACGAGCAGTACTTC.

The count of this clonotype is one. CDR3 nucleotide sequence: TGTGCCAGCAGCTTACGAGTGGGTAGCGGGGGGCGAAACACCGGGGAGCTGTTTTTT. As protein: CASSLRVGSGGRNTGELFF. The genes are TRBV7-2 and TRBJ2-2, with 10 bases aligning to TRBD2. Germline CDR1 and CDR2: SGHTA and FQGNSA. The CDR3 runs 19 residues. Trimming at V came to 2 bases and at J to 2 bases, leaving 11 bases not matched to a gene. The variable domain in full, completed from reference TRBV7-2 and TRBJ2-2, reads GAGVSQSPSNKVTEKGKDVELRCDPISGHTALYWYRQSLGQGLEFLIYFQGNSAPDKSGLPSDRFSAERTGGSVSTLTIQRTQQEDSAVYLCASSLRVGSGGRNTGELFFGEGSRLTVL.

The chain carries TRBV4-3 and TRBJ2-5; D assignment may be TRBD1 or TRBD2 (5 bases each). V gave up 1 base and J gave up 1 base, with 28 bases separating them. This CDR3 is 21 amino acids long. From germline, CDR1 is LGHNA and CDR2 YSLEER. The CDR3 DNA reads TGCGCCAGCAGCCAAGCTAAGGGTGGGTGGTATCGCGAGGGGCCCCAAGAGACCCAGTACTTC. Translated: CASSQAKGGWYREGPQETQYF.

This chain links TRBV20-1 with TRBJ1-5, with D maybe TRBD1 (5 bases). Germline V gives CDR1 DFQATT, CDR2 SNEGSKA (reference sequence). The ends were cut back, 1 base at V and 10 bases at J, with 17 bases in the middle. This CDR3 is 14 amino acids long. This CDR3 is CSARGDASGRPQHF. In DNA form, the CDR3 reads TGCAGTGCTAGAGGGGACGCCTCCGGGAGACCCCAGCATTTT.

The genes are TRBV5-1 and TRBJ1-6; D remains unclear. CDR1 is SGHRS and CDR2 is YFSETQ in the germline V gene. Trimming took off 0 bases at V and 10 bases at J, with 14 bases between the two ends. CDR3 length: 15 residues. The CDR3 nucleotides are TGCGCCAGCAGCTTGGGTACGGGTTCGGCATCACCCCTCCACTTT. It yields the protein CASSLGTGSASPLHF.

The chain employs TRBV6-1 and TRBJ2-7; TRBD2 is a possible D gene (5 bases). CDR1 MNHNS and CDR2 SASEGT come from the germline V gene. Trimming left V 4 bases short and J 0 bases short, with 10 bases between. The CDR3 runs to 14 residues. CDR3 DNA sequence: TGTGCCAGCAGTGGGAAGCGGAACTCCTACGAGCAGTACTTC. Translating gives CASSGKRNSYEQYF.

The rearrangement uses TRBV18 and TRBJ2-4; 7 bases map to TRBD1. The better agreement between TRBJ2-7 and the DNA end casts doubt on the J call. There are 15 residues in the CDR3. Per the germline V gene, CDR1 is KGHSH and CDR2 is LQKENI. DNA of the CDR3: TGTGCCAGCTCACCAACAGGGGCCACGCGCTACGAGCAGTACTTC. Protein sequence: CASSPTGATRYEQYF.

The gene calls are TRBV4-2 and TRBJ2-1; no definite D call. The J call may be incorrect, as the DNA end agrees better with TRBJ2-7. The CDR3 covers 16 residues. Per germline, CDR1 LGHNA and CDR2 YNFKEQ. CDR3 nucleotide sequence: TGTGCCAGCAGCCAAGTTGGGCCCAGGTTCAAGAATGAGCAGTACTTC. Protein sequence: CASSQVGPRFKNEQYF.

There are a few counts of this clonotype. The V gene is TRBV6-1, the J gene TRBJ2-6, with TRBD2 identical over 11 bases. V was pared by 7 bases and J by 4 bases, with 21 bases of the junction left unmatched. The germline V gene encodes CDR1 MNHNS and CDR2 SASEGT. The CDR3 covers 21 residues. The CDR3 spells CASNPPISGGAYLIGANVLTF. DNA for the CDR3: TGTGCCAGCAACCCCCCGATTAGCGGGGGGGCCTACTTGATAGGGGCCAACGTCCTGACTTTC.

V is TRBV3-1 and J is TRBJ1-5; possibly TRBD1 for D (6 bases). With 4 bases removed from V and 6 bases from J, the gap between germline ends came to 10 bases. The germline V gene has CDR1 LGHDT and CDR2 YNNKEL (reference sequence). This CDR3 region has 13 residues. The CDR3 DNA follows: TGTGCCAGCAGCCGAGGGGGGCTTCAGCCCCAGCATTTT. Amino acids: CASSRGGLQPQHF.